This T cell receptor beta chain appears in the sequencing data of a study of blood T cell repertoires in COVID-19. Overall study context: Italy, Spain and the United States were the sources of the convalescent and acute COVID-19 samples.

The germline V gene has CDR1 SGHRS and CDR2 YFSETQ. The CDR3 has 13 residues. Trimming cost V 0 bases and J 6 bases, with 10 bases left between them. Data came from immunoSEQ multiplex PCR; TCRdb stores just in-frame clones and leaves some out. The table records roughly 180,000 clones, roughly 84% of them present only once. Study members were between roughly 18 and 90 years old and lived in fewer than 30 US regions. This clonotype originated in a man aged 60 to 75 who had recovered from COVID-19. The V call is TRBV5-1, the J call TRBJ2-7, with D unclear. Sequencing used PBMCs or T cells enriched from blood (not recorded which). CDR3 nucleotides: TGCGCCAGCAGCTTGGCTACCGGCGGCGAGCAGTACTTC. It yields the protein CASSLATGGEQYF.